This TCR beta chain came from a study of T cells after yellow fever vaccination. Study-level results: The secondary response peaked faster, at day 5 versus 15, but was weaker. Only a small proportion of the clonotypes turned up in both the CD4 and the CD8 compartments, likely arising from convergent recombination.

Points on this clonotype: The antigen is unknown.

The CDR3 length is 13 residues. The germline V and J ends were trimmed by 7 bases and 6 bases, with 14 bases remaining between them. A single record per CDR3 protein comes from TCRdb applying MiXCR to the 5' RACE reads. This sample yields 450,000 to 600,000 distinct CDR3 sequences, of which around an eighth are seen a single time; over 12% belongs to the top ten. The sample was PBMCs, taken on the day of the yellow fever booster vaccination. The V gene is TRBV12-3 or TRBV12-4, the J gene TRBJ2-3; TRBD1 might be the D (6 bases). The origin of this receptor is a man aged 25-45 years who received the YFV17D yellow fever vaccine. The CDR3 nucleotides read TGTGCCAGCAAGCCAGGGGTTGAGGATACGCAGTATTTT. Residues: CASKPGVEDTQYF.